One sample yielded the 11 T cell receptor beta chains listed below, sequenced in a study of technical replicates of blood from a few donors. TCRdb's table, derived via immunoSEQ multiplex PCR, lists solely in-frame clones and lacks some. This sample has tens of thousands of clones, with 95% to 98% found just once. The sample taken for sequencing was T cells isolated from PBMCs. The receptors here all came from a human donor in good health.

The V call is TRBV6-1, the J call TRBJ2-7; weak D call: TRBD2 (6 bases). The CDR3 runs 13 residues. The germline CDR1 and CDR2 sequences are MNHNS and SASEGT. Trimming shortened V by 4 bases and J by 2 bases, and 9 bases separated the two germline ends. CDR3 amino acids: CASSAGLTYEQYF. Written as DNA, the CDR3 is TGTGCCAGCAGTGCGGGACTCACCTACGAGCAGTACTTC.

The chain couples TRBV5-1 to TRBJ2-7; 8 nucleotides line up with TRBD1. Germline assignment: CDR1 SGHRS and CDR2 YFSETQ. The CDR3 runs to 14 residues. Losses at the gene ends were 8 bases for V and 1 base for J; bases not matched to a gene: 8. The CDR3 sequence is CASSPGQGSYEQYF. The CDR3 nucleotides read TGCGCCAGTTCCCCCGGACAGGGATCCTACGAGCAGTACTTC. The full variable domain, completed using reference TRBV5-1 and TRBJ2-7, is KAGVTQTPRYLIKTRGQQVTLSCSPISGHRSVSWYQQTPGQGLQFLFEYFSETQRNKGNFPGRFSGRQFSNSRSEMNVSTLELGDSALYLCASSPGQGSYEQYFGPGTRLTVT.

The rearrangement uses TRBV5-1 and TRBJ2-7; 7 positions agree with TRBD2. After removal of 3 bases from V and 3 bases from J, the junction contained 9 bases not matched to a gene. CDR1 is SGHRS, CDR2 YFSETQ, per germline. The CDR3 contains 15 residues. Here the CDR3 reads CASSSVKGGVYEQYF. For the CDR3, the DNA is TGCGCCAGCAGCTCGGTTAAGGGAGGGGTCTACGAGCAGTACTTC. Looking up the rest from reference TRBV5-1 and TRBJ2-7 gives the full variable domain: KAGVTQTPRYLIKTRGQQVTLSCSPISGHRSVSWYQQTPGQGLQFLFEYFSETQRNKGNFPGRFSGRQFSNSRSEMNVSTLELGDSALYLCASSSVKGGVYEQYFGPGTRLTVT.

The genes are TRBV4-2 and TRBJ2-7; D is unresolved. The CDR3 covers 14 residues. Germline-derived CDR1 and CDR2 are LGHNA and YNFKEQ. V was clipped by 0 bases and J by 0 bases, with 6 bases between them. DNA for the CDR3: TGTGCCAGCAGCCAAGATCAGATCTCCTACGAGCAGTACTTC. Protein product: CASSQDQISYEQYF.

The CDR3 DNA is TGCAGCGTTGCAGGAAGCTCCTACGAGCAGTACTTC. This sequence encodes CSVAGSSYEQYF. V gene TRBV29-1 combines with J gene TRBJ2-7; D remains unclear. CDR3 size: 12 residues. CDR1 is SQVTM, CDR2 ANQGSEA, per germline. The V end was cut by 4 bases, the J end by 0 bases, with 7 bases between.

Points on this clone: One end of the junction does not line up with germline, which may come from a read error. The V gene is TRBV27, the J gene TRBJ2-7; 10 bases match TRBD2. The CDR3 extends over 12 amino acids. The germline V gene has CDR1 MNHEY and CDR2 SMNVEV (reference sequence). CDR3 protein: CASSHASGSGTF. In DNA, the CDR3 is TGTGCCAGCAGTCACGCTAGCGGGAGCGGTACCTTC.

V is TRBV27 and J is TRBJ1-1; 7 bases line up with TRBD1. Looked up from germline, CDR1 is MNHEY and CDR2 is SMNVEV (reference sequence). CDR3 length: 15 amino acids. V dropped 2 bases and J dropped 4; count of bases not matched to a gene: 7. The CDR3 bases are TGTGCCAGCAGTTTAGGGGCCAGGGGGGCCACTGAAGCTTTCTTT. Protein product: CASSLGARGATEAFF.

The chain combines TRBV11-3 with TRBJ1-1, with 7 bases lining up with TRBD1. The V segment lost 0 bases and the J segment 2 bases; nucleotides outside the gene matches: 9. The CDR3 sequence is 17 residues long. The germline V gene encodes CDR1 SGHNT and CDR2 YENEEA. In DNA form, the CDR3 reads TGTGCCAGCAGCTTAGACAGGCAGGGGGTGGGTAACACTGAAGCTTTCTTT. This codes for CASSLDRQGVGNTEAFF.

The gene calls are TRBV11-2 and TRBJ2-1; 13 bases line up with TRBD2. The V gene's germline CDR1 is SGHAT and CDR2 FQNNGV. CDR3 length: 17 residues. Trimming took 5 bases from V and 8 from J; bases not matched to a gene: 12. The CDR3 reads CASSPLYGTSGMYEQFF. The CDR3 nucleotides read TGTGCCAGCAGCCCACTGTACGGGACTAGCGGGATGTATGAGCAGTTCTTC. Using reference TRBV11-2 and TRBJ2-1 for the parts outside the CDR3, the full variable domain is EAGVAQSPRYKIIEKRQSVAFWCNPISGHATLYWYQQILGQGPKLLIQFQNNGVVDDSQLPKDRFSAERLKGVDSTLKIQPAKLEDSAVYLCASSPLYGTSGMYEQFFGPGTRLTVL.

The V call is TRBV5-4, the J call TRBJ2-7; tentatively, D is TRBD2 (5 bases). Trimming left V 4 bases short and J 0 bases short, with 14 bases between. The CDR3 is 15 residues long. The germline gives CDR1 SGHNT, CDR2 YYREEE (reference sequence). For the CDR3, the DNA is TGTGCCAGCAGCCCGCGGACTTCTAGCTCCTACGAGCAGTACTTC. Its translation: CASSPRTSSSYEQYF.

This CDR3 is CASNLGRAEAFF. CDR3 nucleotide sequence: TGTGCCAGTAACTTAGGGAGAGCTGAAGCTTTCTTT. This chain uses TRBV19 with TRBJ1-1; D call uncertain. Germline V gene data show CDR1 as LNHDA and CDR2 as SQIVND (reference sequence). CDR3 length: 12 amino acids. Trimming pared 7 bases from V and 6 bases from J, leaving 12 bases between.